Listed below are T cell receptor beta chains from one sample, sequenced in a study of blood T cell repertoires in COVID-19. TCRdb's table, derived via immunoSEQ multiplex PCR, lists solely in-frame clones and lacks some. The data contain about 79,000 clones, about 89% of them singletons. Sequencing used peripheral blood. All receptors come from a man aged 65 to 79 with active or convalescent COVID-19. CDR3s include the opening cysteine and the closing phenylalanine or tryptophan.

TRBJ2-2 | 14 | TRBV5-1 | CASSWTGNTGELFF
TRBJ2-1 | 16 | TRBV2 | CASRVVAGGSYNEQFF
TRBJ2-2 | 15 | TRBV6-5 | CASSYRTGGTGELFF
TRBJ2-3 | 16 | TRBV4-1 | CASSRNRDYLTDTQYF
TRBJ1-1 | 13 | TRBV6-5 | CASTSPSAGEAFF
TRBJ2-7 | 16 | TRBV4-1 | CASSQDTGGIRYEQYF
TRBJ1-2 | 17 | TRBV19 | CATRTSSTTGGGGGYTF
TRBJ1-2 | 13 | TRBV28 | CASSQGARVGYTF
TRBJ1-1 | 14 | TRBV5-1 | CASRTGGPNTEAFF
TRBJ2-1 | 15 | TRBV13 | CASSLRAGSNNEQFF
TRBJ1-2 | 12 | TRBV28 | CASSLDRPFYTF
TRBJ1-3 | 14 | TRBV2 | CASSEILSGNTIYF
TRBJ2-7 | 14 | TRBV27 | CASSLSGTGGKQYF
TRBJ1-5 | 14 | TRBV2 | CASSVVGEGQPQHF
TRBJ2-1 | 13 | TRBV6-5 | CASTDPAEGLQFF
TRBJ2-1 | 17 | TRBV4-3 | CASSQDPGGGIYNEQFF
TRBJ1-5 | 13 | TRBV28 | CASSFSGNQPQHF
TRBJ2-2 | 15 | TRBV5-1 | CASSPGTSGTGELFF
TRBJ1-4 | 15 | TRBV10-1 | CASGLDRAQREKLFF
TRBJ1-4 | 14 | TRBV28 | CASSSTGPNEKLFF
TRBJ1-2 | 13 | TRBV7-9 | CASSPGGYLGYTF
TRBJ2-3 | 16 | TRBV11-3 | CASSPGTSGSADTQYF
TRBJ1-2 | 12 | TRBV24-1 | CATSQGNYGYTF
TRBJ2-7 | 14 | TRBV5-1 | CASRSRDTAYEQYF
TRBJ2-7 | 15 | TRBV28 | CASSLVSGGSYEQYF
TRBJ1-6 | 14 | TRBV10-3 | CAIRQGVGNSPLHF
TRBJ1-1 | 13 | TRBV5-1 | CASSLNMNTEAFF
TRBJ1-1 | 13 | TRBV28 | CASRLGQPTEAFF
TRBJ2-7 | 15 | TRBV28 | CASSPPLEGPYEQYF
TRBJ1-1 | 15 | TRBV2 | CASSHTDSPNTEAFF
TRBJ1-1 | 12 | TRBV28 | CASTSGGTEAFF
TRBJ1-1 | 14 | TRBV5-1 | CASSFAGFNTEAFF
TRBJ1-2 | 14 | TRBV7-9 | CASSLVSGIYGYTF
TRBJ2-3 | 17 | TRBV4-1 | CASSQISTSGGTDTQYF
TRBJ1-2 | 12 | TRBV7-9 | CASSFSNYGYTF
TRBJ2-1 | 15 | TRBV11-2 | CASSYAGITYNEQFF
TRBJ2-7 | 14 | TRBV5-1 | CASRMGGNWHEQYF
TRBJ1-6 | 14 | TRBV11-3 | CASNVGTTNSPLHF
TRBJ2-7 | 15 | TRBV4-3 | CASSRYADSSYEQYF
TRBJ1-6 | 16 | TRBV7-8 | CASSLVGGRGDSPLHF
TRBJ1-5 | 14 | TRBV5-1 | CASSLGTGNQPQHF
TRBJ2-5 | 15 | TRBV10-3 | CAISAGTTYQETQYF
TRBJ1-2 | 13 | TRBV7-2 | CASSHDISYGYTF
TRBJ2-7 | 13 | TRBV11-3 | CASSLAGNFEQYF
TRBJ1-1 | 16 | TRBV3-1/TRBV3-2 | CASSSVFQGGNTEAFF
TRBJ1-2 | 13 | TRBV2 | CASSVPEGYGYTF
TRBJ2-1 | 14 | TRBV7-9 | CASSLVTDADEQFF
TRBJ1-1 | 15 | TRBV18 | CASSENQGSLSEAFF
TRBJ2-1 | 15 | TRBV18 | CASSPQTGIGNEQFF
TRBJ2-3 | 17 | TRBV3-1/TRBV3-2 | CASSPPGTSGSTDTQYF
TRBJ1-1 | 12 | TRBV27 | CASRGVNTEAFF
TRBJ2-4 | 12 | TRBV28 | CATDNAKNIQYF
TRBJ1-5 | 12 | TRBV28 | CASGLRSLPQHF
TRBJ1-1 | 17 | TRBV19 | CASSKITGGKSNTEAFF